This T cell receptor (beta chain) was sequenced for a study of blood T cell repertoires in COVID-19 (TCRdb year 2020). Turning to the overall study: Samples from collaborators originated in the United States, Italy and Spain and spanned both the acute and convalescent phases of COVID-19. The prospective study material was composed of cDNA or gDNA derived from T cells, B-cell-depleted T cells, or PBMCs. The repertoires were released in a freely available public database intended as a resource for research on the immune response to SARS-CoV-2. The dataset comprised deeply sampled blood TCRbeta repertoires from subjects exposed to, actively infected with, or recovered from COVID-19. Where available, HLA class I and class II types were taken from metadata supplied by the sample provider and were not determined by assay-based typing. The samples were drawn from two sources: the first 160 participants of the ongoing ImmuneRACE study, and about 1,300 subjects contributed by 6 global collaborators. Sample metadata almost always included a de-identified subject ID, COVID-19 status, age in years and sex.

Collaborating institutions collected whole blood in K2EDTA tubes following their own protocols. For TCRbeta analysis, collaborators shipped samples as frozen whole blood, isolated PBMCs, or DNA extracted from either of those sample types. Results the study describes overall, beyond this receptor: The amount of clinical and demographic metadata varied by source and participant and was provided uncurated.

CDR1 and CDR2 (MDHEN, SYDVKM) derive from the germline V gene. The CDR3 goes from the cysteine to the phenylalanine over 17 residues. Solely the CDR3 DNA is kept, with 51 bases framed from the first base. The germline V end is reduced by 8 bases and the J end by 3 bases; junction bases left unmatched: 16. TCRbeta CDR3 regions were amplified from genomic DNA using the immunoSEQ Assay, a bias-controlled multiplex PCR. Processing in the source paper ran as follows. Nucleated cell counts per sample were estimated from amplification of reference gene primers within the assay. To quantify the absolute abundance of each unique TCRbeta CDR3 rearrangement, sequence reads were collapsed and filtered. For each sample, productive Simpson clonality was calculated as the square root of Simpson's diversity index over productive rearrangements. Drawn from immuneACCESS, this table holds only the in-frame rearrangements with V and J called that TCRdb kept. Clones are partly lost; checked studies trace under half to an unresolved V gene and leave the rest unexplained. The V and J calls and the clone size are those of that table, but D and trimming were determined from the DNA. For this sample the table gives tens of thousands of clones, of which approximately 70% were detected only once. The ten largest clones add up to approximately 9% of the sample.

In regard to this clone: The antigen it binds to is not known. No qualities accompany the bases; no much larger clone lies one base away.

The specimen sequenced was peripheral blood. The V gene is TRBV28 and the J gene is TRBJ2-5; a stretch of 9 junction bases matches TRBD1. The TCR was taken from a woman in her 70s with acute or convalescent COVID-19. The CDR3 in this case is CASRKYRQGVGEETQYF. The nucleotides read TGTGCCAGCCGGAAGTACAGACAGGGGGTCGGGGAAGAGACCCAGTACTTC.